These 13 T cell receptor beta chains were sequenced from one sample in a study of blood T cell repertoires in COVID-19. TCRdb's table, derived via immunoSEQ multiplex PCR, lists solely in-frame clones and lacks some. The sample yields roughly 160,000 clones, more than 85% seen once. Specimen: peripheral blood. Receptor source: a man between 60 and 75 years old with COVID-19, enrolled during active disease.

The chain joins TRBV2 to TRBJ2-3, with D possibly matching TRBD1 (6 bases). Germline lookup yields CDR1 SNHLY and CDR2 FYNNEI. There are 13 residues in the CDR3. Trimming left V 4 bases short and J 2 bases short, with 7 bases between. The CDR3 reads CASSGQVTDTQYF. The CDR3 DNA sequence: TGTGCCAGCAGTGGACAGGTCACAGATACGCAGTATTTT.

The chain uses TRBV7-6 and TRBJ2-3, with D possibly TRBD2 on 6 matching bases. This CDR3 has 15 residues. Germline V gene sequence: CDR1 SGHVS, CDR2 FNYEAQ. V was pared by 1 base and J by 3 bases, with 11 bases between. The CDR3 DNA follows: TGTGCCAGCAGCTTAGTTCGGGGGTTGACAGATACGCAGTATTTT. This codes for CASSLVRGLTDTQYF.

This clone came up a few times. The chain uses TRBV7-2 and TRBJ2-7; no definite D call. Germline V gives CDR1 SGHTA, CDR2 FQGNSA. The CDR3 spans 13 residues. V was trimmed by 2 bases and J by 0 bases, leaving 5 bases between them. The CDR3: CASSLWSSYEQYF. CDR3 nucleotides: TGTGCCAGCAGCTTATGGAGCTCCTACGAGCAGTACTTC. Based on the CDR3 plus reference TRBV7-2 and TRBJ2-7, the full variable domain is GAGVSQSPSNKVTEKGKDVELRCDPISGHTALYWYRQSLGQGLEFLIYFQGNSAPDKSGLPSDRFSAERTGGSVSTLTIQRTQQEDSAVYLCASSLWSSYEQYFGPGTRLTVT.

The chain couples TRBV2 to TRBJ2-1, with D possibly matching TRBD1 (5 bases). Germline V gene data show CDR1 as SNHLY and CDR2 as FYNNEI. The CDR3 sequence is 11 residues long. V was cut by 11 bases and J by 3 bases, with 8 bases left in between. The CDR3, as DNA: TGTGCCGGGGCCATCTACAATGAGCAGTTCTTC. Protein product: CAGAIYNEQFF.

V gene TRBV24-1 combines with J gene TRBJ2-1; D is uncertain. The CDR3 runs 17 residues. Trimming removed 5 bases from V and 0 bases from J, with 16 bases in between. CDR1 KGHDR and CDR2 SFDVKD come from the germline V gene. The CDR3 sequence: CATSAPTTKSSYNEQFF. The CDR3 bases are TGTGCCACCAGTGCCCCCACAACTAAGAGCTCCTACAATGAGCAGTTCTTC.

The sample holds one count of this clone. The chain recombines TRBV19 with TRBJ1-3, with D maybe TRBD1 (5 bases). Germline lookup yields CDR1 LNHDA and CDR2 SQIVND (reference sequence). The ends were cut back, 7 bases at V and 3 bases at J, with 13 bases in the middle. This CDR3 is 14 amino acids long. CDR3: CASTNQGGGNTIYF. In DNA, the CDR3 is TGTGCCAGTACCAATCAGGGAGGTGGAAACACCATATATTTT.

CDR3 sequence: CASSLMGGTGDGYTF. CDR3 coding DNA: TGTGCCAGCAGCTTAATGGGGGGGACAGGGGATGGCTACACCTTC. This sequence joins TRBV7-2 and TRBJ1-2; TRBD1 agrees at 10 bases. V shed 2 bases, J shed 6 bases, and the junction held 6 bases outside the gene matches. The germline V gene encodes CDR1 SGHTA and CDR2 FQGNSA. CDR3 length: 15 amino acids.

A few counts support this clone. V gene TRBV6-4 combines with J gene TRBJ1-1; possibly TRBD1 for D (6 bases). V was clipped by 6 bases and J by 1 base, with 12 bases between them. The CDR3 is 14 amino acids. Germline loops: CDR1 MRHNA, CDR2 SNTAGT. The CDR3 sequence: CASRRQETNTEAFF. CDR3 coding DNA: TGTGCCAGCAGGAGACAGGAGACGAACACTGAAGCTTTCTTT.

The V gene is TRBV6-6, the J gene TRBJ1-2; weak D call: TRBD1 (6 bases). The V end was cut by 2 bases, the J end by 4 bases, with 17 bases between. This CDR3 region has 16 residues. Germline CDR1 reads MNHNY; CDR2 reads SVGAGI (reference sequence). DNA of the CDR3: TGTGCCAGCAGTTACACTAATGACTTGGACAGCTATGGCTACACCTTC. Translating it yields CASSYTNDLDSYGYTF.

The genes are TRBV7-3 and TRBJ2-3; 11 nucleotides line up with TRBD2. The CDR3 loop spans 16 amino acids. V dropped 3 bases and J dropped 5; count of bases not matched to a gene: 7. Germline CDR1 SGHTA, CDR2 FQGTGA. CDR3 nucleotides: TGTGCCAGCAGCTTCTTAGCGGGGGGGAATAGAGATACGCAGTATTTT. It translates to CASSFLAGGNRDTQYF.

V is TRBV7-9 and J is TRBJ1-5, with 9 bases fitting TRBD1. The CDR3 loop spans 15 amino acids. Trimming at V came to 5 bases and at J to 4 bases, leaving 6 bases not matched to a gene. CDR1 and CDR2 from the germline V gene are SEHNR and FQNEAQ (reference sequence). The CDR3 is CASSTSDRGNQPQHF. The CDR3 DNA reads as TGTGCCAGCAGCACTTCGGACAGGGGAAATCAGCCCCAGCATTTT.

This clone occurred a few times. CDR3 DNA: TGTGCCAGCAATTCCCCCGCAGGGGCCACTAATGAAAAACTGTTTTTT. The encoded protein is CASNSPAGATNEKLFF. The chain is built from TRBV28 and TRBJ1-4; maybe TRBD1 (6 bases). The CDR3 is 16 residues long. The ends were cut back, 7 bases at V and 2 bases at J, with 17 bases in the middle. Germline V gene data show CDR1 as MDHEN and CDR2 as SYDVKM.

This CDR3 is CASSLEVGTPGDTQYF. The CDR3 DNA reads as TGTGCCAGCAGCTTAGAGGTCGGGACACCGGGCGATACGCAGTATTTT. The V gene is TRBV11-2, the J gene TRBJ2-3; D possibly corresponds to TRBD1 (6 bases). Trimming removed 0 bases from V and 6 bases from J, with 16 bases in between. Looked up from germline, CDR1 is SGHAT and CDR2 is FQNNGV. The CDR3 has 16 amino acids.